This T cell receptor (beta chain) stems from a study of T cell responses to AZD1222 COVID-19 vaccine. This clone showed up just once. Some clones are missing from TCRdb's copy, which holds only in-frame ones; the method was immunoSEQ multiplex PCR. The top ten hold approximately 2.6% of the sample, which has roughly 93,000 clones, just under 90% seen once. V was cut by 4 bases and J by 7 bases, with 13 bases left in between. Germline CDR1 is SEHNR and CDR2 is FQNEAQ (reference sequence). CDR3 size: 14 residues. The rearrangement joins TRBV7-9 to TRBJ1-4; a weak D match, TRBD1 (5 bases). This TCR was recovered from an adult in good health. The material was peripheral blood, obtained on day 0 of MenACWY control vaccination. This CDR3 reads CASSSVGRGEKLFF. CDR3 nucleotide sequence: TGTGCCAGCAGCTCCGTCGGGAGGGGTGAAAAACTGTTTTTT. Based on the CDR3 plus reference TRBV7-9 and TRBJ1-4, the full variable domain is DTGVSQNPRHKITKRGQNVTFRCDPISEHNRLYWYRQTLGQGPEFLTYFQNEAQLEKSRLLSDRFSAERPKGSFSTLEIQRTEQGDSAMYLCASSSVGRGEKLFFGSGTQLSVL.